A single sample is the source of the 26 T cell receptor beta chains below, sequenced in a study of T-cell reconstitution after alpha-beta-depleted transplantation in children. During its preparation, the TCRbeta library received unique molecular identifiers. MiXCR, applied by TCRdb to the PCR reads, yields one record per CDR3 protein. The sample contains some 550,000 distinct CDR3 sequences, about 18% of which appear only once. Sequences were derived from PBMCs from the stem cell graft donor, sampled from the stem cell graft. These receptors were collected from a human donor who donated a stem cell graft to a child with acute lymphoblastic leukemia.

This clonotype was found many times. The V gene is TRBV20-1, the J gene TRBJ2-5, with no clear D. Trimming removed 5 bases at V and 4 bases at J, with 14 bases between. This CDR3 region has 13 residues. The germline CDR1 and CDR2 sequences are DFQATT and SNEGSKA (reference sequence). CDR3 region: CSADTHVGETQYF. Written as DNA, the CDR3 is TGCAGTGCTGATACCCATGTGGGAGAGACCCAGTACTTC.

The rearrangement uses TRBV29-1 and TRBJ2-2; TRBD2 might be the D (6 bases). The V and J ends lost 2 bases and 2 bases respectively, with 9 bases between them. The CDR3 is 14 residues long. Germline assignment: CDR1 SQVTM and CDR2 ANQGSEA. CDR3 DNA: TGCAGCGTTGAACGGCGGGATAACACCGGGGAGCTGTTTTTT. This encodes CSVERRDNTGELFF.

This clonotype has a handful of counts. The J gene is TRBJ2-1, the V gene TRBV9, with TRBD2 as a possible D gene (6 bases). The CDR3 sequence is 16 residues long. V was pared by 0 bases and J by 3 bases, with 13 bases between. Germline V gives CDR1 SGDLS, CDR2 YYNGEE. CDR3 loop: CASSVEGGLVYNEQFF. The CDR3 DNA follows: TGTGCCAGCAGCGTAGAGGGAGGTCTCGTCTACAATGAGCAGTTCTTC.

The rearrangement uses TRBV6-6 and TRBJ2-7; 9 nucleotides agree with TRBD2. The CDR3 has 13 amino acids. Trimming cost V 5 bases and J 2 bases; bases outside gene matches: 1. The germline V gene encodes CDR1 MNHNY and CDR2 SVGAGI (reference sequence). This CDR3 is CASSRLAAYEQYF. As DNA, the CDR3 is TGTGCCAGCAGTAGACTAGCGGCCTACGAGCAGTACTTC.

The chain links TRBV2 to TRBJ2-1, with 10 nucleotides matching TRBD2. The CDR3 totals 15 residues. V trimming: 8 bases; J trimming: 2 bases; junction bases outside the gene matches: 6. Germline CDR1 is SNHLY and CDR2 is FYNNEI. Here the CDR3 DNA reads TGTGCCAGCTTTTTACTAGCGGGGACCTACAATGAGCAGTTCTTC. This codes for CASFLLAGTYNEQFF.

This clonotype was seen a handful of times. The chain is built from TRBV11-2 and TRBJ2-3, with a possible D match to TRBD1 (5 bases). V lost 1 base to trimming and J lost 0 bases, with 8 bases between them. The CDR3 is 15 residues long. Germline CDR1 reads SGHAT; CDR2 reads FQNNGV. The CDR3 DNA sequence: TGTGCCAGCAGCTTAGTGGGGCAGAGCACAGATACGCAGTATTTT. It specifies CASSLVGQSTDTQYF.

This clonotype was found a few times. The chain joins TRBV5-1 to TRBJ2-4; D perhaps matches TRBD2 (5 bases). From germline, CDR1 is SGHRS and CDR2 YFSETQ. This CDR3 has 21 amino acids. Between the trimmed V and J ends, which lost 0 bases and 0 bases, there was a span of 25 bases. CDR3 nucleotides: TGCGCCAGCAGCTTGGATTTACTGGGTTCCCGCGGGTATCTAGCCAAAAACATTCAGTACTTC. Protein product: CASSLDLLGSRGYLAKNIQYF.

This clonotype was seen a few times. J is TRBJ2-7 and V is TRBV5-1, with D perhaps matching TRBD1 (5 bases). V was clipped by 2 bases and J by 2 bases, with 14 bases between them. CDR3 length equals 15 residues. The germline gives CDR1 SGHRS, CDR2 YFSETQ. The CDR3 here is CASSFSGDRPYEQYF. CDR3 bases: TGCGCCAGCAGCTTTAGTGGTGACAGACCCTACGAGCAGTACTTC.

Only a few counts were recorded for this clonotype. The V and J genes are TRBV12-3 or TRBV12-4 and TRBJ2-2; possible D gene TRBD1, 8 bases. The V end lost 5 bases, the J end lost 7 bases, and 17 bases lay between the germline ends. This CDR3 has 15 residues. The CDR3 spells CASSPEDREGGELFF. The CDR3 nucleotides are TGTGCCAGCAGTCCGGAGGACAGGGAGGGCGGGGAGCTGTTTTTT.

This clonotype was counted only a few times. The rearrangement joins TRBV29-1 to TRBJ2-1; TRBD2 aligns across 11 bases. J was trimmed by 4 bases and V by 3 bases; bases with no gene match: 5. CDR3 length: 15 residues. Germline CDR1 and CDR2: SQVTM and ANQGSEA. CDR3 nucleotides: TGCAGCGTTGACCCCGGGACTAGCGGATACAATGAGCAGTTCTTC. This translates into CSVDPGTSGYNEQFF.

This clonotype was found a few times. The rearrangement links TRBV24-1 to TRBJ2-7, with D maybe TRBD1 (5 bases). CDR1 and CDR2 (germline): KGHDR, SFDVKD. The CDR3 is 14 residues long. V lost 4 bases to trimming and J lost 2 bases, with 11 bases between them. CDR3 sequence (DNA): TGTGCCACCAGTGACCCCGACAGAGCCTACGAGCAGTACTTC. It specifies CATSDPDRAYEQYF.

The chain joins TRBV5-6 to TRBJ2-1; 12 positions match TRBD2. The CDR3 totals 14 residues. The germline V gene has CDR1 SGHDT and CDR2 YYEEEE. V gave up 1 base and J gave up 8 bases; unmatched junction bases: 1. This CDR3 reads CASSLRLAGDEQFF. DNA for the CDR3: TGTGCCAGCAGCTTGCGACTAGCGGGAGATGAGCAGTTCTTC.

V gene TRBV15 combines with J gene TRBJ2-1, with 8 bases matching TRBD2. Trimming cost V 3 bases and J 4 bases; bases outside gene matches: 5. Germline V gene data show CDR1 as LNHNV and CDR2 as YYDKDF (reference sequence). The CDR3 runs 15 residues. CDR3 DNA sequence: TGTGCCACCAGCAGGGGAACTAGCGGATACAATGAGCAGTTCTTC. As protein: CATSRGTSGYNEQFF.

The chain recombines TRBV20-1 with TRBJ2-1, with 7 bases that match TRBD1. V shed 2 bases, J shed 3 bases, and the junction held 7 bases outside the gene matches. The V gene's germline CDR1 is DFQATT and CDR2 SNEGSKA (reference sequence). This CDR3 spans 15 amino acids. The CDR3 loop is CSARNTGTDYNEQFF. DNA for the CDR3: TGCAGTGCTAGAAATACCGGGACAGACTACAATGAGCAGTTCTTC.

The rearrangement joins TRBV12-3 or TRBV12-4 to TRBJ2-2; 12 nucleotides line up with TRBD2. V shed 1 base, J shed 3 bases, and the junction held 6 bases outside the gene matches. The CDR3 runs to 18 residues. The CDR3: CASSLVLAGGPYTGELFF. In DNA form, the CDR3 reads TGTGCCAGCAGTTTAGTCCTAGCGGGAGGGCCGTACACCGGGGAGCTGTTTTTT.

This clonotype has a handful of counts. The chain recombines TRBV20-1 with TRBJ2-3, with D hard to call. The V and J ends lost 3 bases and 10 bases respectively, with 23 bases between them. CDR1 and CDR2 from the germline V gene are DFQATT and SNEGSKA (reference sequence). This CDR3 is built from 15 residues. The CDR3 DNA sequence: TGCAGTGCTAGCGGCGGAGTCAACCTCCTAGACTCGCAGTATTTT. It is translated as CSASGGVNLLDSQYF.

This clonotype has only a few counts. The chain recombines TRBV4-1 with TRBJ2-7; D is uncertain. Trimming stripped 1 base from V and 0 bases from J, with 7 bases between. From germline, CDR1 is MGHRA and CDR2 YSYEKL. The CDR3 extends over 14 amino acids. The DNA for the CDR3 is TGCGCCAGCAGCCAAGCGGTTAGCTCCTACGAGCAGTACTTC. It is translated as CASSQAVSSYEQYF.

The chain employs TRBV5-1 and TRBJ2-1; TRBD1 or TRBD2 may be the D gene (5 bases each). Trimming stripped 0 bases from V and 5 bases from J, with 18 bases between. This CDR3 region has 17 residues. CDR1 and CDR2 from the germline V gene are SGHRS and YFSETQ. DNA for the CDR3: TGCGCCAGCAGCTTGGGTATAGGGACCTTGGCGCACAATGAGCAGTTCTTC. It yields the protein CASSLGIGTLAHNEQFF.

The chain joins TRBV20-1 to TRBJ2-2; tentative D call: TRBD2 (5 bases). Trimming pared 0 bases from V and 6 bases from J, leaving 11 bases between. The germline CDR1 and CDR2 sequences are DFQATT and SNEGSKA (reference sequence). The CDR3 length is 14 residues. DNA for the CDR3: TGCAGTGCTAGAGAAAGAGGGCGGGCCGGGGAGCTGTTTTTT. Translated, it gives CSARERGRAGELFF.

The genes are TRBV29-1 and TRBJ1-1, with TRBD1 as a possible D gene (5 bases). Germline lookup yields CDR1 SQVTM and CDR2 ANQGSEA. This CDR3 comprises 13 residues. Trimming took 5 bases from V and 1 from J, leaving 11 bases between them. DNA of the CDR3: TGCAGCGTTCCCGGGGCCACGAACACTGAAGCTTTCTTT. Its translation is CSVPGATNTEAFF.

This clonotype has at least ten counts. This chain uses TRBV7-8 with TRBJ2-7, with D perhaps given as TRBD1 or TRBD2 (5 bases each). V was clipped by 5 bases and J by 2 bases, with 10 bases between them. The germline V gene has CDR1 SGHVS and CDR2 FQNEAQ. This CDR3 comprises 13 residues. The CDR3 bases are TGTGCCAGCAGCACCGGGGCCACCTACGAGCAGTACTTC. Protein: CASSTGATYEQYF.

The V call is TRBV11-2, the J call TRBJ2-3; the D is unclear. The CDR3 spans 18 residues. V shed 1 base and J shed 1 base, with 18 bases lying between them. Germline V gene data show CDR1 as SGHAT and CDR2 as FQNNGV. As DNA, the CDR3 is TGTGCCAGCAGCTTAGTTATCCTCCCCGGGTGGGGCACAGATACGCAGTATTTT. Its translation: CASSLVILPGWGTDTQYF.

This clonotype was counted a few times. The J gene is TRBJ2-7, the V gene TRBV6-1, with 9 nucleotides matching TRBD1. The CDR3 runs 14 residues. CDR1 is MNHNS and CDR2 is SASEGT in the germline V gene. The J segment lost 7 bases and the V segment lost 3 bases, leaving 7 bases of the junction unmatched. Here the CDR3 DNA reads TGTGCCAGCAGTGATACAGGGGGCTCGAGAGAGCAGTACTTC. It encodes CASSDTGGSREQYF.

This clonotype was picked up a small number of times. The DNA of the CDR3 is TGCAGTGCCACTACGGAACTAGCATTGGGGGAGCAGTACTTC. Its protein product is CSATTELALGEQYF. The chain is built from TRBV20-1 and TRBJ2-7, with D possibly TRBD2 on 6 matching bases. Looked up from germline, CDR1 is DFQATT and CDR2 is SNEGSKA (reference sequence). V lost 6 bases and J lost 7, with 22 bases in between. This CDR3 region has 14 residues.

This clonotype was seen only a few times. The chain uses TRBV15 and TRBJ1-5; no clear D. V was pared by 2 bases and J by 1 base, with 6 bases between. CDR1 and CDR2 from the germline V gene are LNHNV and YYDKDF (reference sequence). CDR3 length: 14 amino acids. CDR3: CATSRRTSNQPQHF. DNA of the CDR3: TGTGCCACCAGCAGACGGACCAGCAATCAGCCCCAGCATTTT. Based on the CDR3 plus reference TRBV15 and TRBJ1-5, the full variable domain is DAMVIQNPRYQVTQFGKPVTLSCSQTLNHNVMYWYQQKSSQAPKLLFHYYDKDFNNEADTPDNFQSRRPNTSFCFLDIRSPGLGDTAMYLCATSRRTSNQPQHFGDGTRLSIL.

The chain combines TRBV12-3 or TRBV12-4 with TRBJ1-1, with TRBD1 as a possible D gene (5 bases). The V and J ends lost 5 bases and 0 bases respectively, with 7 bases between them. The CDR3 contains 13 residues. The CDR3 region is CASSGGVNTEAFF. CDR3 bases: TGTGCCAGCAGTGGGGGGGTGAACACTGAAGCTTTCTTT.